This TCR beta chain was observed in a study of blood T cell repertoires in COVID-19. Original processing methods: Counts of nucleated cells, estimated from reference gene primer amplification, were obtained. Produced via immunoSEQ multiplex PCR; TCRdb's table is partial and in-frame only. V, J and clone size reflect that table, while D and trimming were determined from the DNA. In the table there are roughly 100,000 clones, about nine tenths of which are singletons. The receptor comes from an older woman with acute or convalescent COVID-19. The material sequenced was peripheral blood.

This CDR3 is CASSRRGDGATNEKLFF. The CDR3 DNA reads TGTGCCAGCAGCCGTCGGGGGGACGGCGCAACTAATGAAAAACTGTTTTTT. The rearrangement links TRBV6-6 to TRBJ1-4, with D perhaps matching TRBD1 (5 bases). Trimming removed 6 bases from V and 0 bases from J, with 17 bases in between. The CDR3 length is 17 residues. CDR1 is MNHNY, CDR2 SVGAGI, per germline (reference sequence).